The 29 T cell receptor beta chains given below trace back to one sample, sequenced in a study of long-term antiretroviral therapy in people with HIV. The assay used was immunoSEQ (version v3.0), run at survey level. Using immunoSEQ multiplex PCR, the repertoire was profiled, and TCRdb retains in-frame clones only, with some absent. The sample lists just over 35,000 clones, about four fifths occurring once. This specimen consisted of unsorted PBMCs, obtained 0.6 years after starting antiretroviral therapy. The source is a man aged 18 to 30 with HIV.

This chain joins TRBV6-5 and TRBJ1-5, with D uncertain. V was cut by 6 bases and J by 4 bases, with 13 bases left in between. CDR3 length equals 14 residues. In germline, CDR1 is MNHEY, CDR2 SVGAGI. The CDR3 coding sequence is TGTGCCAGCAGGGACGGATTAACGAATCAGCCCCAGCATTTT. Translated: CASRDGLTNQPQHF.

The chain joins TRBV9 to TRBJ1-4; TRBD1 might be the D (5 bases). Germline assignment: CDR1 SGDLS and CDR2 YYNGEE. This CDR3 has 15 residues. Trimming stripped 2 bases from V and 2 bases from J, with 10 bases between. The CDR3: CASSVGVETNEKLFF. CDR3 coding DNA: TGTGCCAGCAGCGTGGGGGTTGAGACTAATGAAAAACTGTTTTTT.

This clone was seen more than once but under ten times. This chain uses TRBV4-2 with TRBJ2-2, with TRBD1 matching over 10 bases. The ends lost 4 bases at V and 3 bases at J; junction bases unmatched: 5. This CDR3 is 16 amino acids long. Germline loops: CDR1 LGHNA, CDR2 YNFKEQ. CDR3 sequence reads: CASSLMGTGDTGELFF. In DNA form, the CDR3 reads TGTGCCAGCAGCCTCATGGGGACAGGGGACACCGGGGAGCTGTTTTTT.

V and J are TRBV28 and TRBJ2-7; 11 nucleotides align to TRBD1. The CDR3 contains 14 residues. Germline loops: CDR1 MDHEN, CDR2 SYDVKM. The V segment lost 5 bases and the J segment 3 bases; nucleotides outside the gene matches: 3. The CDR3 coding sequence is TGTGCCAGCAGTCTCGGGACAGGGGGCTACGAGCAGTACTTC. Its translation is CASSLGTGGYEQYF.

This clone appeared a single time. V gene TRBV4-2 combines with J gene TRBJ1-3; 7 bases fit TRBD1. Germline V gives CDR1 LGHNA, CDR2 YNFKEQ. J was trimmed by 0 bases and V by 0 bases; bases with no gene match: 5. CDR3 length: 17 residues. The CDR3 DNA reads as TGTGCCAGCAGCCAAGAGGGACAGTTATACTCTGGAAACACCATATATTTT. The encoded protein is CASSQEGQLYSGNTIYF.

The CDR3 DNA follows: TGTGCCAGCAGCTTAGGTGAAGGCCCCGAGCAGTACTTC. Its protein product is CASSLGEGPEQYF. The gene calls are TRBV7-9 and TRBJ2-7; no reliable D call. V lost 1 base, J lost 6 bases, and 10 bases lay in between. Germline CDR1 SEHNR, CDR2 FQNEAQ (reference sequence). CDR3 length: 13 amino acids.

The chain employs TRBV7-2 and TRBJ2-7; TRBD2 matches 7 bases. The J segment lost 5 bases and the V segment lost 8 bases, leaving 12 bases of the junction unmatched. The V gene's germline CDR1 is SGHTA and CDR2 FQGNSA. The CDR3 extends over 14 amino acids. DNA for the CDR3: TGTGCCAGCTCCCTACAGGCGGGAGCAAACGAGCAGTACTTC. Protein product: CASSLQAGANEQYF.

The V and J genes are TRBV15 and TRBJ1-1; D unresolved. This CDR3 has 13 residues. Germline V gene data show CDR1 as LNHNV and CDR2 as YYDKDF (reference sequence). The germline V and J ends were trimmed by 0 bases and 10 bases, with 12 bases remaining between them. The CDR3 reads CATSRDRRSGAFF. The CDR3 bases are TGTGCCACCAGCAGAGATCGGCGATCGGGAGCTTTCTTT.

This sequence joins TRBV5-1 and TRBJ1-4; D may be TRBD1 (5 bases). Trimming shortened V by 0 bases and J by 5 bases, and 11 bases separated the two germline ends. Germline CDR1 is SGHRS and CDR2 is YFSETQ. The CDR3 totals 15 residues. The chain's CDR3 is CASSLAGTGNEKLFF. The CDR3 DNA reads as TGCGCCAGCAGCTTGGCTGGGACGGGGAATGAAAAACTGTTTTTT.

The gene calls are TRBV19 and TRBJ1-5; D remains ambiguous. Per germline, CDR1 LNHDA and CDR2 SQIVND (reference sequence). There are 13 residues in the CDR3. V lost 2 bases and J lost 9, with 11 bases in between. The CDR3 spells CASSITITRPQHF. The CDR3 DNA follows: TGTGCCAGTAGTATAACGATCACCAGGCCCCAGCATTTT.

This clone was recorded a few times. The rearrangement links TRBV20-1 to TRBJ1-1, with no clear D. This CDR3 comprises 11 residues. CDR1 is DFQATT and CDR2 is SNEGSKA in the germline V gene (reference sequence). Trimming cost V 5 bases and J 1 base, with 5 bases left between them. The CDR3 bases are TGCAGTGCTGTGGGGAACACTGAAGCTTTCTTT. Amino acids: CSAVGNTEAFF.

The J gene is TRBJ2-1, the V gene TRBV27; D gene uncertain. Trimming removed 0 bases from V and 10 bases from J, with 13 bases in between. CDR1 and CDR2 (germline): MNHEY, SMNVEV (reference sequence). This CDR3 has 14 residues. The CDR3 coding sequence is TGTGCCAGCAGTTTATCCCCGGACCCGAGGGAGCAGTTCTTC. Its protein is CASSLSPDPREQFF.

This sequence joins TRBV18 and TRBJ2-5, with D perhaps TRBD2 (6 bases). Looked up from germline, CDR1 is KGHSH and CDR2 is LQKENI. The CDR3 consists of 14 residues. The ends were cut back, 6 bases at V and 3 bases at J, with 14 bases in the middle. The CDR3 is CASSPSGGKETQYF. CDR3 coding DNA: TGTGCCAGCTCCCCCAGTGGGGGGAAAGAGACCCAGTACTTC.

The rearrangement joins TRBV5-1 to TRBJ2-7; the match to TRBD1 covers 7 bases. After removal of 4 bases from V and 3 bases from J, the junction contained 4 bases not matched to a gene. Germline CDR1 and CDR2: SGHRS and YFSETQ. The CDR3 sequence is 13 residues long. As DNA, the CDR3 is TGCGCCAGCAGCCTCCGGGACAGCTACGAGCAGTACTTC. It yields the protein CASSLRDSYEQYF.

This clone was seen a single time. J is TRBJ1-1 and V is TRBV27; perhaps TRBD1 as D (5 bases). With 4 bases removed from V and 5 bases from J, the gap between germline ends came to 8 bases. CDR1 is MNHEY, CDR2 SMNVEV, per germline (reference sequence). This CDR3 contains 12 residues. CDR3 sequence (DNA): TGTGCCAGCAGTTGGGGGGGTACTGAAGCTTTCTTT. Protein sequence: CASSWGGTEAFF.

The chain employs TRBV10-3 and TRBJ2-7; TRBD2 matches at 14 bases. J lost 4 bases, V lost 3 bases, and 8 bases had no gene match. In germline, CDR1 is ENHRY, CDR2 SYGVKD. The CDR3 loop spans 17 amino acids. CDR3: CAISDPRTSGRMYEQYF. CDR3 in DNA: TGTGCCATCAGTGATCCTAGGACTAGCGGGAGGATGTACGAGCAGTACTTC.

The chain combines TRBV27 with TRBJ2-1; tentative D call: TRBD2 (7 bases). The CDR3 is made up of 13 amino acids. V dropped 8 bases and J dropped 8 bases, with 16 bases sitting between them. Germline assignment: CDR1 MNHEY and CDR2 SMNVEV (reference sequence). The DNA of the CDR3 is TGTGCCAGCGAGGGGGAGGGCATCGATGAGCAGTTCTTC. The encoded protein is CASEGEGIDEQFF.

This clone has a single count. The chain recombines TRBV11-3 with TRBJ2-1; D perhaps matches TRBD1 (5 bases). Per the germline V gene, CDR1 is SGHNT and CDR2 is YENEEA. The CDR3 extends over 14 amino acids. The V end lost 0 bases, the J end lost 10 bases, and 13 bases lay between the germline ends. CDR3 DNA sequence: TGTGCCAGCAGCTTAGATCATAGGGCAGGGGAGCAGTTCTTC. Translating it yields CASSLDHRAGEQFF.

V gene TRBV2 combines with J gene TRBJ2-1, with 9 bases matching TRBD2. V gave up 6 bases and J gave up 7 bases; unmatched junction bases: 10. CDR1 and CDR2 (germline): SNHLY, FYNNEI. The CDR3 is made up of 15 amino acids. In DNA, the CDR3 is TGTGCCAGCAGAGGTTCGACTAGCGGACGTAATGAGCAGTTCTTC. It translates to CASRGSTSGRNEQFF.

This clone has just one count. V is TRBV19 and J is TRBJ2-1; no clear D. This CDR3 has 13 residues. Germline lookup yields CDR1 LNHDA and CDR2 SQIVND (reference sequence). The V and J ends lost 3 bases and 9 bases respectively, with 12 bases between them. CDR3 loop: CASSIGVLGEQFF. CDR3 nucleotide sequence: TGTGCCAGTAGTATTGGGGTTTTGGGTGAGCAGTTCTTC.

V is TRBV5-6 and J is TRBJ2-7; D uncertain. Trimming cost V 0 bases and J 1 base, with 8 bases left between them. There are 14 residues in the CDR3. CDR1 and CDR2 from the germline V gene are SGHDT and YYEEEE. The CDR3 bases are TGTGCCAGCAGCTTGGGGACCCCTTCCTACGAGCAGTACTTC. Amino acid sequence: CASSLGTPSYEQYF.

This chain joins TRBV28 and TRBJ1-3; 9 nucleotides align to TRBD1. CDR1 and CDR2 from the germline V gene are MDHEN and SYDVKM. Losses at the gene ends were 4 bases for V and 3 bases for J; bases not matched to a gene: 7. This CDR3 has 16 amino acids. Written as DNA, the CDR3 is TGTGCCAGCAGTTCCTCCGGGACAGGGCTTGGAAACACCATATATTTT. Translated, it gives CASSSSGTGLGNTIYF.

This chain links TRBV4-1 with TRBJ2-3, with 12 bases lining up with TRBD2. Losses at the gene ends were 0 bases for V and 3 bases for J; bases not matched to a gene: 4. CDR1 is MGHRA, CDR2 YSYEKL, per germline. The CDR3 contains 17 residues. CDR3 in DNA: TGCGCCAGCAGCCAAGACGGGACTAGCGGGTGGACAGATACGCAGTATTTT. It translates to CASSQDGTSGWTDTQYF.

This chain joins TRBV5-5 and TRBJ2-2; D unclear. Trimming stripped 3 bases from V and 6 bases from J, with 9 bases between. The CDR3 sequence is 13 residues long. Germline CDR1 SGHKS, CDR2 YYEKEE (reference sequence). CDR3 sequence reads: CASSSVASGELFF. DNA for the CDR3: TGTGCCAGCAGCTCGGTTGCCTCCGGGGAGCTGTTTTTT. The full variable domain, with the rest looked up from reference TRBV5-5 and TRBJ2-2, is DAGVTQSPTHLIKTRGQQVTLRCSPISGHKSVSWYQQVLGQGPQFIFQYYEKEERGRGNFPDRFSARQFPNYSSELNVNALLLGDSALYLCASSSVASGELFFGEGSRLTVL.

This clone was seen only a few times. This chain connects TRBV5-6 to TRBJ1-2; tentatively, D is TRBD1 (6 bases). The CDR3 covers 15 residues. Germline V CDR1 and CDR2: SGHDT, YYEEEE. The ends were cut back, 4 bases at V and 0 bases at J, with 13 bases in the middle. CDR3 protein: CASSPRQGTNYGYTF. CDR3 coding DNA: TGTGCCAGCAGCCCACGGCAGGGGACTAACTATGGCTACACCTTC.

As DNA, the CDR3 is TGCGCCAGCAGCTTGGACAGGGGCTTCGGCGAGCAGTACTTC. Translated: CASSLDRGFGEQYF. This chain connects TRBV5-1 to TRBJ2-7; TRBD1 matches at 7 bases. The V and J ends lost 0 bases and 6 bases, in that order; junction bases with no gene match: 6. This CDR3 contains 14 residues. CDR1 is SGHRS, CDR2 YFSETQ, per germline.

The chain recombines TRBV6-5 with TRBJ2-7, with a weak D call TRBD1 (6 bases). Deletions cut 5 bases from V and 4 bases from J, with 12 bases between. Germline loops: CDR1 MNHEY, CDR2 SVGAGI. The CDR3 consists of 13 residues. CDR3 nucleotide sequence: TGTGCCAGCAGTGGACAGAACTTGTACGAGCAGTACTTC. Residues: CASSGQNLYEQYF.

The CDR3 reads CASSARQGIPHEQYF. In DNA, the CDR3 is TGTGCCAGCAGCGCCCGACAGGGCATTCCCCACGAGCAGTACTTC. The chain links TRBV7-9 to TRBJ2-7, with TRBD1 matching 7 bases. The trim removed 5 bases at V and 5 bases at J, leaving 12 bases unmatched. This CDR3 contains 15 residues. Germline loops: CDR1 SEHNR, CDR2 FQNEAQ (reference sequence).

This clone turned up a few times. The chain recombines TRBV11-2 with TRBJ2-7; 12 positions agree with TRBD1. Germline trimming cut 5 bases from V and 4 bases from J; bases unmatched to any gene: 6. Germline V gives CDR1 SGHAT, CDR2 FQNNGV. The CDR3 consists of 15 residues. CDR3 in amino acids: CASSLGQGAWYEQYF. The CDR3 DNA reads as TGTGCCAGCAGCCTGGGACAGGGGGCTTGGTACGAGCAGTACTTC.